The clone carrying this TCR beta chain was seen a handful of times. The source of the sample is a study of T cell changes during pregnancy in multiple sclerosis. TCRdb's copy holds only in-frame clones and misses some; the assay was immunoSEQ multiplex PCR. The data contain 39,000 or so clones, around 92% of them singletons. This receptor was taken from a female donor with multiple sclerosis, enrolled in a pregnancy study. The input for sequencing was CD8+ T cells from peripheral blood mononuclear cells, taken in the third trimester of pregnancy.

For the CDR3, the DNA is TGTGCCAGCAGCATGACTAGTTCCGCAACCTACGAGCAGTACTTC. Translation: CASSMTSSATYEQYF. V is TRBV7-6 and J is TRBJ2-7; D is possibly TRBD2 (6 bases). The CDR3 loop spans 15 amino acids. CDR1 SGHVS and CDR2 FNYEAQ come from the germline V gene. Trimming took 5 bases from V and 2 from J, leaving 16 bases between them.